Presented here are 32 T cell receptor beta chains from one specimen sequenced in a study of T-cell memory formation after mild COVID-19. TCRdb re-called the 5' RACE reads through MiXCR, storing one row per CDR3 protein. The sample lists over 350,000 distinct CDR3 sequences, less than 25% occurring once. Material: PBMCs or a T cell subset sorted from them (not recorded which). The receptors come from an adult woman who had mild COVID-19 (a few samples of this study predate the infection). Cell type and time point are not known.

This clonotype showed up many times. The chain uses TRBV18 and TRBJ2-2, with D perhaps being TRBD1 or TRBD2 (5 bases each). The CDR3 loop spans 16 amino acids. V lost 1 base and J 4 bases, leaving 13 bases between the germline ends. Germline-derived CDR1 and CDR2 are KGHSH and LQKENI. CDR3 residues: CASSPRTGLSTGELFF. As DNA, the CDR3 is TGTGCCAGCTCACCACGGACGGGGCTGAGCACCGGGGAGCTGTTTTTT.

J is TRBJ2-1 and V is TRBV12-3 or TRBV12-4; 9 bases line up with TRBD2. V was clipped by 7 bases and J by 10 bases; unmatched bases: 8. CDR3 length: 13 amino acids. Written as DNA, the CDR3 is TGTGCCAGCAAGAAGCGGGAGGTGGGGGAGCAGTTCTTC. Residues: CASKKREVGEQFF.

This clonotype was detected a few times. The chain joins TRBV5-1 to TRBJ2-2; D call uncertain. Germline lookup yields CDR1 SGHRS and CDR2 YFSETQ. The CDR3 loop spans 19 amino acids. Trimming stripped 2 bases from V and 6 bases from J, with 26 bases between. CDR3 sequence: CASSFKLTYDVRVAGELFF. In DNA, the CDR3 is TGCGCCAGCAGCTTTAAGCTGACGTACGACGTGCGCGTAGCCGGGGAGCTGTTTTTT.

This clonotype showed up just a few times. CDR3 loop: CATSGPAYNEQFF. The CDR3 DNA sequence: TGTGCCACCAGTGGCCCGGCCTACAATGAGCAGTTCTTC. The rearrangement joins TRBV24-1 to TRBJ2-1, with D uncertain. Deletions cut 5 bases from V and 2 bases from J, with 6 bases between. The CDR3 contains 13 residues. The germline V gene has CDR1 KGHDR and CDR2 SFDVKD.

The chain's CDR3 is CASSPDRGLTDTQYF. The CDR3 nucleotides are TGTGCCAGCAGTCCGGACAGGGGGCTTACAGATACGCAGTATTTT. The V and J genes are TRBV5-6 and TRBJ2-3; TRBD1 agrees at 11 bases. The CDR3 has 15 amino acids. Germline V gives CDR1 SGHDT, CDR2 YYEEEE. The V segment lost 5 bases and the J segment 3 bases; nucleotides outside the gene matches: 5.

This chain links TRBV7-6 with TRBJ2-2; 8 nucleotides agree with TRBD1. The germline V gene has CDR1 SGHVS and CDR2 FNYEAQ. This CDR3 contains 15 residues. Germline trimming cut 5 bases from V and 1 base from J; bases unmatched to any gene: 3. The CDR3 spells CASSHTGGNTGELFF. CDR3 DNA sequence: TGTGCCAGCAGCCACACAGGGGGGAACACCGGGGAGCTGTTTTTT.

V and J are TRBV27 and TRBJ1-5; a weak D match, TRBD1 (6 bases). This CDR3 spans 13 amino acids. Germline V gene data show CDR1 as MNHEY and CDR2 as SMNVEV (reference sequence). V was clipped by 5 bases and J by 7 bases, with 12 bases between them. The CDR3 region is CASSGDIGQPQHF. DNA of the CDR3: TGTGCCAGCAGTGGGGACATCGGGCAGCCCCAGCATTTT.

The rearrangement uses TRBV6-6 and TRBJ1-1; D ambiguous. Germline V CDR1 and CDR2: MNHNY, SVGAGI (reference sequence). The CDR3 runs to 13 residues. Trimming pared 4 bases from V and 5 bases from J, leaving 11 bases between. DNA of the CDR3: TGTGCCAGCAGTTCCTTGGGGAGGACTGAAGCTTTCTTT. This sequence encodes CASSSLGRTEAFF.

This clonotype was detected a few times. The chain carries TRBV6-5 and TRBJ1-1; 8 bases align to TRBD1. V trimming: 6 bases; J trimming: 3 bases; junction bases outside the gene matches: 9. Per the germline V gene, CDR1 is MNHEY and CDR2 is SVGAGI. This CDR3 comprises 15 residues. The CDR3 coding sequence is TGTGCCAGCAGACCATCAGGGGGCCGGGACACTGAAGCTTTCTTT. It translates to CASRPSGGRDTEAFF.

This clonotype was found a few times. The chain employs TRBV4-2 and TRBJ2-5; the D gene is possibly TRBD2 (5 bases). The CDR3 is 15 residues long. V was pared by 0 bases and J by 1 base, with 9 bases between. In germline, CDR1 is LGHNA, CDR2 YNFKEQ. The CDR3 sequence is CASSQDPGSQETQYF. DNA of the CDR3: TGTGCCAGCAGCCAAGACCCGGGGTCCCAAGAGACCCAGTACTTC.

V and J are TRBV7-8 and TRBJ2-3; 10 nucleotides agree with TRBD2. The CDR3 is made up of 16 amino acids. Germline loops: CDR1 SGHVS, CDR2 FQNEAQ. The ends lost 2 bases at V and 2 bases at J; junction bases unmatched: 4. The CDR3 region has the DNA TGTGCCAGCAGCTTACGGCTAGCGGGGGTCACAGATACGCAGTATTTT. The encoded protein is CASSLRLAGVTDTQYF.

V usage is TRBV6-2 or TRBV6-3 and J usage is TRBJ1-1, with D tentatively TRBD1 (5 bases). The CDR3 loop spans 16 amino acids. Per the germline V gene, CDR1 is MNHEY and CDR2 is SVGEGT. The CDR3 protein is CATGVTRLDLNTEAFF. The CDR3 coding sequence is TGTGCGACGGGGGTTACTCGATTAGATCTGAACACTGAAGCTTTCTTT.

The rearrangement uses TRBV18 and TRBJ2-4; 7 positions match TRBD2. The CDR3 runs 15 residues. The germline V gene has CDR1 KGHSH and CDR2 LQKENI. The J segment lost 5 bases and the V segment lost 3 bases, leaving 7 bases of the junction unmatched. In nucleotides, the CDR3 is TGTGCCAGCTCACCGAGGGAGGGCGGCCAAAACATTCAGTACTTC. This gives the protein CASSPREGGQNIQYF.

This clonotype was observed a handful of times. V gene TRBV3-1 combines with J gene TRBJ2-1, with D perhaps matching TRBD1 or TRBD2 (7 bases each). The CDR3 sequence is 17 residues long. The germline gives CDR1 LGHDT, CDR2 YNNKEL (reference sequence). Trimming removed 1 base at V and 1 base at J, with 14 bases between. For the CDR3, the DNA is TGTGCCAGCAGCCAAGGCAGGGGGGGATGGTCCTACAATGAGCAGTTCTTC. It specifies CASSQGRGGWSYNEQFF.

As to this clonotype: The junction does not match germline at one end; this may be a read error. The chain combines TRBV28 with TRBJ1-1; the match to TRBD1 covers 8 bases. Germline V lookup: CDR1 MDHEN, CDR2 SYDVKM. The CDR3 has 12 residues. CDR3 DNA sequence: TGTGCCAGCGGTTTATGGACAGGGGAAGCTTTCTTT. It is translated as CASGLWTGEAFF.

This rearrangement joins TRBV25-1 to TRBJ2-5; D may match TRBD1 or TRBD2 (5 bases each). CDR1 MGHDK and CDR2 SYGVNS come from the germline V gene. The CDR3 sequence is 15 residues long. The V end was cut by 1 base, the J end by 5 bases, with 14 bases between. The CDR3 reads CASSELASWGETQYF. CDR3 in DNA: TGTGCCAGCAGTGAATTGGCTAGCTGGGGGGAGACCCAGTACTTC.

The chain has TRBV20-1 and TRBJ2-5; no firm D call. The CDR3 has 11 amino acids. V lost 0 bases, J lost 4 bases, and 3 bases lay in between. Germline CDR1 is DFQATT and CDR2 is SNEGSKA (reference sequence). The chain's CDR3 is CSARDLETQYF. The CDR3 DNA reads as TGCAGTGCTAGAGATCTAGAGACCCAGTACTTC.

This clonotype has a handful of counts. V gene TRBV7-2 combines with J gene TRBJ1-5; 11 bases align to TRBD1. J lost 6 bases, V lost 11 bases, and 6 bases had no gene match. Germline-derived CDR1 and CDR2 are SGHTA and FQGNSA. The CDR3 length is 13 residues. In nucleotides, the CDR3 is TGTGCCGTGGGGACAGGGGGTATTCAGCCCCAGCATTTT. This gives the protein CAVGTGGIQPQHF.

The CDR3 bases are TGTGCCAGCAGTTACTCGAGGGGGGGCCTCGGAAATGAGCAGTTCTTC. Translation gives CASSYSRGGLGNEQFF. This chain joins TRBV6-6 and TRBJ2-1; D perhaps matches TRBD2 (7 bases). The CDR3 contains 16 residues. V was trimmed by 0 bases and J by 7 bases, leaving 16 bases between them. Germline assignment: CDR1 MNHNY and CDR2 SVGAGI (reference sequence).

This clonotype was detected only a few times. The chain carries TRBV6-2 or TRBV6-3 and TRBJ1-1; D gene ambiguous. The CDR3 extends over 15 amino acids. CDR1 and CDR2 (germline): MNHEY, SVGEGT. The germline V and J ends were trimmed by 0 bases and 2 bases, with 10 bases remaining between them. CDR3 sequence (DNA): TGTGCCAGCAGTTACTCGATGGCGGGAAACACTGAAGCTTTCTTT. Translating gives CASSYSMAGNTEAFF.

The chain has TRBV4-2 and TRBJ2-7; D may be TRBD2 (6 bases). CDR1 and CDR2 (germline): LGHNA, YNFKEQ. Trimming cost V 4 bases and J 7 bases, with 26 bases left between them. This CDR3 contains 17 residues. As DNA, the CDR3 is TGTGCCAGCAGCCGGATAGCGGAAGCTACCCGGCCGGAGGAGCAGTACTTC. Amino acids: CASSRIAEATRPEEQYF.

J is TRBJ2-7 and V is TRBV24-1; D unresolved. CDR1 is KGHDR and CDR2 is SFDVKD in the germline V gene. CDR3 size: 14 residues. V was cut by 1 base and J by 4 bases, with 10 bases left in between. The CDR3 region has the DNA TGTGCCACCAGTGATTTCGCAGTTGTTTACGAGCAGTACTTC. It specifies CATSDFAVVYEQYF.

The chain employs TRBV27 and TRBJ2-3, with D uncertain. With 2 bases removed from V and 2 bases from J, the gap between germline ends came to 11 bases. Germline CDR1 is MNHEY and CDR2 is SMNVEV (reference sequence). The CDR3 is 15 residues long. Here the CDR3 DNA reads TGTGCCAGCAGTTTAGAGGCCCATTCCACAGATACGCAGTATTTT. As protein: CASSLEAHSTDTQYF.

This clonotype appeared a few times. This rearrangement joins TRBV20-1 to TRBJ2-5; TRBD2 is a possible D gene (6 bases). Germline CDR1 and CDR2: DFQATT and SNEGSKA (reference sequence). V shed 6 bases and J shed 2 bases, with 13 bases lying between them. The length of the CDR3 is 13 residues. The CDR3 nucleotides read TGCAGTGCCGGCGGGGCGGGACAAGAGACCCAGTACTTC. Its protein is CSAGGAGQETQYF.

Here the CDR3 DNA reads TGTGCCAGCAGTCTCAGCGGGGGGGCGACAGATACGCAGTATTTT. Amino acids: CASSLSGGATDTQYF. The chain uses TRBV12-3 or TRBV12-4 and TRBJ2-3, with 10 bases matching TRBD2. The CDR3 runs to 15 residues. Unmatched junction bases numbered 5, after V lost 5 bases and J lost 3 bases.

This chain connects TRBV7-2 to TRBJ2-5, with D perhaps matching TRBD2 (6 bases). CDR3 length equals 14 residues. V lost 1 base and J 5 bases, leaving 11 bases between the germline ends. Germline values: CDR1 SGHTA, CDR2 FQGNSA. The CDR3 protein is CASSLDPAGETQYF. CDR3 bases: TGTGCCAGCAGCTTAGACCCGGCGGGGGAGACCCAGTACTTC.

There are many counts of this clonotype. This rearrangement joins TRBV5-1 to TRBJ1-1; 7 bases match TRBD1. The V and J ends lost 7 bases and 5 bases, in that order; junction bases with no gene match: 8. The CDR3 spans 13 residues. Germline V CDR1 and CDR2: SGHRS, YFSETQ. CDR3 DNA sequence: TGCGCCAGCGCCGTACAGGGGAATACTGAAGCTTTCTTT. This gives the protein CASAVQGNTEAFF.

This clonotype was counted between two and nine times. The chain is built from TRBV20-1 and TRBJ2-7; 7 bases match TRBD2. The V and J ends lost 6 bases and 2 bases, in that order; junction bases with no gene match: 7. Germline V gives CDR1 DFQATT, CDR2 SNEGSKA (reference sequence). The CDR3 has 13 residues. The CDR3 loop reads CSAAYAGAYEQYF. CDR3 DNA: TGCAGTGCCGCCTACGCGGGGGCCTACGAGCAGTACTTC.

The rearrangement links TRBV20-1 to TRBJ2-7; 7 positions match TRBD2. This CDR3 contains 14 residues. The germline V gene encodes CDR1 DFQATT and CDR2 SNEGSKA (reference sequence). V shed 3 bases and J 5 bases; nucleotides not matched to a gene: 10. Written as DNA, the CDR3 is TGCAGTGCTAGGCCGGGAACTAGCGAACACGAGCAGTACTTC. Amino acids: CSARPGTSEHEQYF.

The V call is TRBV13, the J call TRBJ1-1, with D perhaps matching TRBD1 (5 bases). CDR1 and CDR2 (germline): PRHDT, FYEKMQ (reference sequence). V lost 7 bases, J lost 6 bases, and 12 bases lay in between. There are 12 residues in the CDR3. The CDR3 protein is CASTQGGAEAFF. CDR3 in DNA: TGTGCCAGCACCCAGGGAGGGGCTGAAGCTTTCTTT.

The chain carries TRBV30 and TRBJ2-6; 7 nucleotides line up with TRBD1. The V gene end was trimmed by 0 bases and the J gene end by 2 bases; junction bases not matched to a gene: 1. From germline, CDR1 is GTSNPN and CDR2 SVGIG (reference sequence). CDR3 length equals 15 residues. The chain's CDR3 is CAWSVDRAGANVLTF. CDR3 in DNA: TGTGCCTGGAGTGTCGACAGGGCTGGGGCCAACGTCCTGACTTTC.

This clonotype was observed a few times. The chain joins TRBV6-5 to TRBJ1-4; weak D call: TRBD1 (5 bases). The germline gives CDR1 MNHEY, CDR2 SVGAGI. This CDR3 comprises 13 residues. Trimming shortened V by 6 bases and J by 7 bases, and 12 bases separated the two germline ends. CDR3 DNA: TGTGCCAGCAGCCCAGGGTTTGGTGAAAAACTGTTTTTT. Residues: CASSPGFGEKLFF.